The rows below give T cell receptor beta chains drawn from one sample of a study of blood T cell repertoires in COVID-19. Here immunoSEQ multiplex PCR was the method, and the copy in TCRdb shows in-frame clones only, minus some. The table records some 68,000 clones, about 80% of them present only once. Sequenced input: peripheral blood. All receptors derive from a man between 65 and 85 years old with acute or convalescent COVID-19. The CDR3 runs from the conserved cysteine through the conserved F or W. The order of the fields is D gene, J gene, V gene, clone size, CDR3 protein, CDR3 DNA. The D gene is left open where the match is weak. Only part of the rows carry a size: once, few, many, or a class if the clone is expanded.

NA TRBJ2-3 TRBV6-5 NA CASSRPGTDTQYF TGTGCCAGCAGCCGACCGGGGACAGATACGCAGTATTTT
NA TRBJ2-3 TRBV4-2 NA CASSPRQGDTQYF TGTGCCAGCAGCCCGCGGCAGGGGGATACGCAGTATTTT
TRBD1 TRBJ2-7 TRBV19 NA CASSIGTGPYEQYF TGTGCCAGTAGTATTGGGACAGGTCCTTACGAGCAGTACTTC
TRBD1 TRBJ1-2 TRBV3-1/TRBV3-2 NA CASSPLPGTGYGYTF TGTGCCAGCAGCCCTCTGCCCGGGACAGGGTATGGCTACACCTTC
NA TRBJ2-2 TRBV5-1 NA CASSGPTSFTGELFF TGCGCCAGCAGCGGGCCGACCTCTTTTACCGGGGAGCTGTTTTTT
NA TRBJ1-1 TRBV19 NA CASSIQHEAFF TGTGCCAGTAGTATTCAACATGAAGCTTTCTTT
NA TRBJ2-1 TRBV7-2 once CASSLVFLAGSSYNEQFF TGTGCCAGCAGCTTAGTCTTTCTCGCGGGGAGCTCCTACAATGAGCAGTTCTTC
TRBD1 TRBJ2-1 TRBV19 once CASSIALGQGLYNEQFF TGTGCCAGTAGTATAGCCCTGGGACAGGGCCTGTACAATGAGCAGTTCTTC
TRBD2 TRBJ2-1 TRBV24-1 NA CATSDRGTSGNEQFF TGTGCCACCAGTGACCGAGGGACTAGCGGAAATGAGCAGTTCTTC
NA TRBJ2-3 TRBV30 NA CARSSDTTDTQYF TGTGCCCGCTCTAGCGATACAACGGATACGCAGTATTTT
TRBD1 TRBJ1-4 TRBV5-6 NA CASSRRQGNNEKLFF TGTGCCAGCAGTCGCCGACAGGGGAATAATGAAAAACTGTTTTTT
NA TRBJ1-2 TRBV4-2 NA CASSQDQRERENGYTF TGTGCCAGCAGCCAAGATCAAAGGGAACGGGAGAATGGCTACACCTTC
TRBD2 TRBJ2-7 TRBV19 NA CASSIGLAVSSYEQYF TGTGCCAGTAGTATTGGACTAGCGGTAAGCTCCTACGAGCAGTACTTC
NA TRBJ2-7 TRBV9 few CASSPGGDEQYF TGTGCCAGCAGCCCCGGCGGGGACGAGCAGTACTTC
NA TRBJ1-5 TRBV7-6 NA CASSFGQGLNQPQHF TGTGCCAGCAGCTTCGGCCAGGGACTAAATCAGCCCCAGCATTTT
TRBD1 TRBJ2-7 TRBV5-1 NA CASSLAGTGASSYEQYF TGCGCCAGCAGCTTGGCCGGGACAGGCGCAAGCTCCTACGAGCAGTACTTC
TRBD2 TRBJ2-5 TRBV5-6 NA CASSLSAGGPSEETQYF TGTGCCAGCAGCTTGTCGGCGGGAGGGCCTAGTGAAGAGACCCAGTACTTC
NA TRBJ2-2 TRBV7-2 NA CASRPPRGSGELFF TGTGCCAGCAGACCGCCTCGGGGGTCCGGGGAGCTGTTTTTT
NA TRBJ2-7 TRBV11-2 NA CASQKQGRIDEQYF TGTGCCAGCCAGAAGCAGGGGCGTATCGACGAGCAGTACTTC
TRBD1 TRBJ1-1 TRBV11-1 NA CASSLSLQGAITEAFF TGTGCCAGCAGCTTGTCCCTACAGGGGGCGATTACTGAAGCTTTCTTT
NA TRBJ1-1 TRBV29-1 NA CSGGRGGNTEAFF TGCAGCGGGGGCAGGGGCGGGAACACTGAAGCTTTCTTT
NA TRBJ1-2 TRBV19 NA CASSPGSGQFEDGGYTF TGTGCCAGTAGTCCCGGATCCGGACAGTTCGAAGACGGAGGCTACACCTTC
NA TRBJ1-1 TRBV30 once CAWSWELYTEAFF TGTGCCTGGAGTTGGGAGCTGTACACTGAAGCTTTCTTT
NA TRBJ1-6 TRBV10-3 NA CAISTSVPTGNSPLHF TGTGCCATCAGCACTTCCGTTCCAACAGGGAATTCACCCCTCCACTTT
NA TRBJ2-2 TRBV4-2 NA CASSQGLEANTGELFF TGTGCCAGCAGCCAAGGGCTGGAGGCGAACACCGGGGAGCTGTTTTTT
TRBD1 TRBJ2-7 TRBV6-2/TRBV6-3 NA CASSRGTVSGNEQYF TGTGCCAGCAGCAGAGGGACAGTGTCTGGGAACGAGCAGTACTTC
NA TRBJ2-1 TRBV19 NA CASSISSNSYNEQFF TGTGCCAGTAGTATAAGCTCGAACTCCTACAATGAGCAGTTCTTC
TRBD1 TRBJ1-5 TRBV15 NA CATSRALAGGQPQHF TGTGCCACCAGCAGAGCTTTGGCAGGGGGTCAGCCCCAGCATTTT
TRBD1 TRBJ1-2 TRBV6-5 NA CASRGQGAGGYTF TGTGCCAGCAGGGGACAGGGGGCCGGTGGCTACACCTTC
NA TRBJ2-2 TRBV5-1 few CASSPGSATNTGELFF TGCGCCAGCAGCCCCGGGTCGGCGACCAACACCGGGGAGCTGTTTTTT
TRBD1 TRBJ1-1 TRBV24-1 NA CATSDGPPGGFTTEAFF TGTGCCACCAGTGATGGGCCCCCAGGGGGCTTTACCACTGAAGCTTTCTTT
NA TRBJ2-7 TRBV30 few CAWSGSLGRTYEQYF TGTGCCTGGAGTGGTTCGCTGGGCAGGACCTACGAGCAGTACTTC
TRBD1 TRBJ2-1 TRBV7-2 NA CASSLAQGTGGYYNEQFF TGTGCCAGCAGCTTAGCTCAAGGGACAGGGGGCTATTACAATGAGCAGTTCTTC
TRBD2 TRBJ2-1 TRBV5-5 once CASSWSGGVGQFF TGTGCCAGCAGCTGGAGCGGGGGAGTAGGGCAGTTCTTC
NA TRBJ2-5 TRBV5-4 NA CASTSDPAGQETQYF TGTGCCAGCACTTCTGACCCGGCGGGACAAGAGACCCAGTACTTC
NA TRBJ1-3 TRBV3-1/TRBV3-2 few CASSQAGGSSGNTIYF TGTGCCAGCAGCCAAGCAGGAGGTAGCTCTGGAAACACCATATATTTT
NA TRBJ2-7 TRBV5-4 NA CASSRRGLGGYEQYF TGTGCCAGCAGCCGCCGGGGTTTGGGCGGGTACGAGCAGTACTTC
NA TRBJ1-1 TRBV7-2 NA CASSLGQMNTEAFF TGTGCCAGCAGCTTAGGACAGATGAACACTGAAGCTTTCTTT
NA TRBJ2-1 TRBV24-1 NA CATSDDRGGGYNEQFF TGTGCCACCAGTGATGATAGGGGAGGTGGGTACAATGAGCAGTTCTTC
NA TRBJ2-7 TRBV30 NA CAWRPVSVSYYEQYF TGTGCCTGGAGACCTGTCTCAGTCTCTTACTACGAGCAGTACTTC
NA TRBJ1-5 TRBV19 NA CASSIGTPSNQPQHF TGTGCCAGTAGCATAGGTACTCCCAGCAATCAGCCCCAGCATTTT
NA TRBJ1-1 TRBV6-5 NA CASSYQGRAFF TGTGCCAGCAGTTACCAGGGTAGGGCTTTCTTT
TRBD1 TRBJ1-2 TRBV10-3 few CAISAQDREESYGYTF TGTGCCATCAGTGCCCAAGACAGGGAAGAGAGCTATGGCTACACCTTC
NA TRBJ2-7 TRBV15 NA CATRTMDKYEQYF TGTGCCACCAGGACAATGGACAAGTACGAGCAGTACTTC
TRBD2 TRBJ2-3 TRBV5-1 NA CASSSAGGNTDTQYF TGCGCCAGCAGCTCGGCGGGGGGAAACACAGATACGCAGTATTTT
NA TRBJ2-2 TRBV3-1/TRBV3-2 NA CASSQELGAWTTGELFF TGTGCCAGCAGCCAAGAGTTGGGGGCATGGACAACCGGGGAGCTGTTTTTT
TRBD1 TRBJ1-1 TRBV18 NA CASSRGPGQGNTEAFF TGTGCCAGCTCACGCGGTCCGGGACAGGGGAACACTGAAGCTTTCTTT
NA TRBJ1-1 TRBV19 NA CASSIAHGRTEAFF TGTGCCAGTAGTATAGCCCATGGTAGAACTGAAGCTTTCTTT
NA TRBJ2-6 TRBV11-1 NA CASSLAVTAGANVLTF TGTGCCAGCAGCTTAGCGGTTACAGCTGGGGCCAACGTCCTGACTTTC
TRBD2 TRBJ2-1 TRBV5-1 NA CASSFSGTSGRDEQFF TGCGCCAGCAGCTTCTCCGGGACTAGCGGGAGAGATGAGCAGTTCTTC
NA TRBJ1-5 TRBV28 NA CASSLPGSNQPQHF TGTGCCAGCAGTTTGCCCGGTAGCAATCAGCCCCAGCATTTT
TRBD2 TRBJ2-1 TRBV9 NA CASSSRLAGDYNEQFF TGTGCCAGCAGCAGTCGACTAGCGGGGGACTACAATGAGCAGTTCTTC
TRBD1 TRBJ2-1 TRBV9 NA CASSVVPGGYNEQFF TGTGCCAGCAGCGTAGTTCCAGGGGGCTACAATGAGCAGTTCTTC